Below, 5 T cell receptor beta chains from the same sample are listed, as sequenced in a study of glioma-infiltrating T cells after dendritic cell vaccination. TCRdb keeps only in-frame clones here, not all; method: immunoSEQ multiplex PCR. The repertoire holds about 76,000 clones, with over 75% as singletons. Time point described: after dendritic cell vaccination, including at tumor progression/relapse. The sequenced sample was blood, obtained after dendritic cell vaccination. The receptors stem from a human donor with glioblastoma.

The table lists this clone with a count of one. J is TRBJ1-2 and V is TRBV15, with D unresolved. The germline V gene encodes CDR1 LNHNV and CDR2 YYDKDF (reference sequence). The CDR3 runs 15 residues. The V and J ends lost 1 base and 3 bases respectively, with 12 bases between them. CDR3 protein: CATSRGFPSDYGYTF. CDR3 bases: TGTGCCACCAGCAGAGGCTTTCCCAGTGACTATGGCTACACCTTC.

This chain joins TRBV2 and TRBJ2-1; tentative D call: TRBD2 (5 bases). The CDR3 length is 13 residues. Germline CDR1 SNHLY, CDR2 FYNNEI. V was pared by 0 bases and J by 6 bases, with 6 bases between. CDR3: CASSEAGSNEQFF. As DNA, the CDR3 is TGTGCCAGCAGTGAAGCGGGGAGCAATGAGCAGTTCTTC.

CDR3 DNA sequence: TGTGCCAGCAGTTCACAACGGGACAGGGAGAGGAGCTGCACCTTC. Its protein product is CASSSQRDRERSCTF. The gene calls are TRBV27 and TRBJ1-2; 9 nucleotides match TRBD1. Per the germline V gene, CDR1 is MNHEY and CDR2 is SMNVEV (reference sequence). The CDR3 consists of 15 residues. V gave up 4 bases and J gave up 13 bases; unmatched junction bases: 16.

The genes are TRBV7-2 and TRBJ2-2; TRBD2 matches 7 bases. This CDR3 has 15 residues. V shed 5 bases, J shed 0 bases, and the junction held 3 bases outside the gene matches. From germline, CDR1 is SGHTA and CDR2 FQGNSA. DNA for the CDR3: TGTGCCAGCAGCCGGGAGGCTCCGAACACCGGGGAGCTGTTTTTT. Its translation: CASSREAPNTGELFF.

This clone came up a few times. The chain employs TRBV6-1 and TRBJ1-3, with 9 bases aligning to TRBD1. CDR1 is MNHNS, CDR2 SASEGT, per germline. V dropped 4 bases and J dropped 6; count of bases not matched to a gene: 13. The CDR3 consists of 17 residues. The CDR3: CASSVTGTGFFENTIYF. As DNA, the CDR3 is TGTGCCAGCAGTGTAACCGGGACAGGGTTTTTCGAAAACACCATATATTTT.